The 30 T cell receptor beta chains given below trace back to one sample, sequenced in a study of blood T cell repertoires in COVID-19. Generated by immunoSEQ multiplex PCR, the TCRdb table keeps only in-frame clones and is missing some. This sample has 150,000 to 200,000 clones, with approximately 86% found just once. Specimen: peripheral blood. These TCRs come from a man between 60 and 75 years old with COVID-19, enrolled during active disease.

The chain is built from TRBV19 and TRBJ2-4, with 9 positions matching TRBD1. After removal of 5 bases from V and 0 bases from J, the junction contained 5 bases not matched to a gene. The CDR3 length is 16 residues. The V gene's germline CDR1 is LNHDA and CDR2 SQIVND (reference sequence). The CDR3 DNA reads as TGTGCCAGTAGTCTGGACAGGGGAGAAGCCAAAAACATTCAGTACTTC. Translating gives CASSLDRGEAKNIQYF.

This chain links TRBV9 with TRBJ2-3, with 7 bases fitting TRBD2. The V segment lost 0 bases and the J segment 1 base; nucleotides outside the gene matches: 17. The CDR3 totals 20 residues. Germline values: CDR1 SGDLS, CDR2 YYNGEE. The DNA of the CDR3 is TGTGCCAGCAGCGTAGTGGGCGGGTCTAGCGGCCCCTGGGGCACAGATACGCAGTATTTT. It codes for CASSVVGGSSGPWGTDTQYF.

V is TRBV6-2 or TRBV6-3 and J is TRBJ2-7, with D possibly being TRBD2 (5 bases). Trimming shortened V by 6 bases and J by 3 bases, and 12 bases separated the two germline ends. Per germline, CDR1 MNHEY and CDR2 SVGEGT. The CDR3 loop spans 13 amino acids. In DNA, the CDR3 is TGTGCCAGCAGCCTGGGCCGGGGCTACGAGCAGTACTTC. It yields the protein CASSLGRGYEQYF.

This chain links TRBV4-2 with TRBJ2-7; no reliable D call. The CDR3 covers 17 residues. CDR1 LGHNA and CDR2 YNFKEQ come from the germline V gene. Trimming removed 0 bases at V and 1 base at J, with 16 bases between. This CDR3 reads CASSQDLSWQTSYEQYF. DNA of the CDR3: TGTGCCAGCAGCCAAGATCTATCCTGGCAGACTTCCTACGAGCAGTACTTC.

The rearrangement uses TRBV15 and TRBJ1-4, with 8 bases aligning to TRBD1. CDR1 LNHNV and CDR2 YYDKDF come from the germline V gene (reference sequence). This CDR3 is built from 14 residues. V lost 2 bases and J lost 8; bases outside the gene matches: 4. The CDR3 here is CATSRRQGNEKLFF. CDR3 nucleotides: TGTGCCACCAGCAGAAGACAGGGGAACGAAAAACTGTTTTTT. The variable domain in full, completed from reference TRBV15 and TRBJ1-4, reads DAMVIQNPRYQVTQFGKPVTLSCSQTLNHNVMYWYQQKSSQAPKLLFHYYDKDFNNEADTPDNFQSRRPNTSFCFLDIRSPGLGDTAMYLCATSRRQGNEKLFFGSGTQLSVL.

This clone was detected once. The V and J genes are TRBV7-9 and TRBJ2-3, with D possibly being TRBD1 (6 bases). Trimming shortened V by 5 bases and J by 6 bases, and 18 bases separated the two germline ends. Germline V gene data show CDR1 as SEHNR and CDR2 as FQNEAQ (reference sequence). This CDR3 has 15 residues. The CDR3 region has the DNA TGTGCCAGCAGCCCGAGGGGGACCGGACCCGATACGCAGTATTTT. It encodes CASSPRGTGPDTQYF.

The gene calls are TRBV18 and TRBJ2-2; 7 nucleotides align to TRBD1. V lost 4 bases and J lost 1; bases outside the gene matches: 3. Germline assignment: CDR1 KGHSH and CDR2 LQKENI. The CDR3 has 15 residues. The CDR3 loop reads CASSQQGMNTGELFF. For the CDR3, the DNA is TGTGCCAGCTCACAACAGGGGATGAACACCGGGGAGCTGTTTTTT.

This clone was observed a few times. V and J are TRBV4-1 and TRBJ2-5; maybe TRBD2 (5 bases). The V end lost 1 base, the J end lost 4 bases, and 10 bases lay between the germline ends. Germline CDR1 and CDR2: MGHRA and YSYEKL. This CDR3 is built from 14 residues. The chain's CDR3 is CASSQGEGGETQYF. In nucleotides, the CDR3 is TGCGCCAGCAGCCAAGGAGAGGGCGGAGAGACCCAGTACTTC.

CDR3 sequence: CASSYYSGGGRNTEAFF. The CDR3 DNA is TGTGCCAGCAGCTACTACTCAGGGGGCGGTAGGAACACTGAAGCTTTCTTT. The V and J genes are TRBV27 and TRBJ1-1, with 8 bases that match TRBD1. The CDR3 runs to 17 residues. The V gene's germline CDR1 is MNHEY and CDR2 SMNVEV (reference sequence). The V and J ends lost 6 bases and 1 base, in that order; junction bases with no gene match: 13.

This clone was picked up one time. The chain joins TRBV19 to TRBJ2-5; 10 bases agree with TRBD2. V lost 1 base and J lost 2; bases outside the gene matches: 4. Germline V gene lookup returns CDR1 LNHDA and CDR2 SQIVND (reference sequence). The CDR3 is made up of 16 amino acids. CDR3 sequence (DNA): TGTGCCAGTAGTATAGCCCAGCGGGGGGGACAAGAGACCCAGTACTTC. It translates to CASSIAQRGGQETQYF.

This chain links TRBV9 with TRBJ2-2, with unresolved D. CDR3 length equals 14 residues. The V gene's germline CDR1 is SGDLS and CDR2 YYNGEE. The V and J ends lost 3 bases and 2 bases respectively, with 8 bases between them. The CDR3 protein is CASSARVNTGELFF. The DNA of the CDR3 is TGTGCCAGCAGCGCGCGAGTAAACACCGGGGAGCTGTTTTTT.

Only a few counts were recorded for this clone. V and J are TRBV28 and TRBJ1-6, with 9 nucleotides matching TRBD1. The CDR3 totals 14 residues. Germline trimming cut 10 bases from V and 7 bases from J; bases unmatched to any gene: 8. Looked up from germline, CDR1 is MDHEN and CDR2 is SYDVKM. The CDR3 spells CATSQGARNSPLHF. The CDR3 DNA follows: TGTGCCACCTCACAGGGGGCTCGCAATTCACCCCTCCACTTT.

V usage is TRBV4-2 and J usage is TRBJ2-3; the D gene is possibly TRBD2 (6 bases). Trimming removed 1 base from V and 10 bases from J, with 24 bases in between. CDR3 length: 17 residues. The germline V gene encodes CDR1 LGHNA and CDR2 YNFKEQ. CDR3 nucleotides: TGTGCCAGCAGCCAAGTAGGTGTTCGTGTCGGGGGAGGCGCGCAGTATTTT. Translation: CASSQVGVRVGGGAQYF.

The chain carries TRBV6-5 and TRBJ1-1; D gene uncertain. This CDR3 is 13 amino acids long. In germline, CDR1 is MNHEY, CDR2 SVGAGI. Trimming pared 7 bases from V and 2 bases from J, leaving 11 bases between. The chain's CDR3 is CASNSRVNTEAFF. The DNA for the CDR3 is TGTGCCAGCAATTCGAGGGTTAACACTGAAGCTTTCTTT.

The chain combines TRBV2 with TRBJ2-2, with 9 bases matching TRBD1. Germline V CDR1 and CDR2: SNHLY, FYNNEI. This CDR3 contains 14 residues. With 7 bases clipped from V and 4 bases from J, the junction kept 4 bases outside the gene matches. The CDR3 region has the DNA TGTGCCAGCACCCGGACAGGGGTCACCGGGGAGCTGTTTTTT. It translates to CASTRTGVTGELFF.

Here the CDR3 DNA reads TGCAGTGCTAGTCAGTCTAGCGGGAAAGAGACCCAGTACTTC. As protein: CSASQSSGKETQYF. The rearrangement uses TRBV20-1 and TRBJ2-5, with 9 bases aligning to TRBD2. Per germline, CDR1 DFQATT and CDR2 SNEGSKA (reference sequence). The CDR3 is made up of 14 amino acids. Trimming removed 3 bases from V and 3 bases from J; junction bases left unmatched: 5.

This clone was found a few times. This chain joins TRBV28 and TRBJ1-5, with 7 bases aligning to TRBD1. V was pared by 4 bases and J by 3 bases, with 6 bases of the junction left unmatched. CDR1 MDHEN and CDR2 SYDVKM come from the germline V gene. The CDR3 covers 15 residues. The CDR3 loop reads CASSSPGGFNQPQHF. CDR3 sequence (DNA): TGTGCCAGCAGTTCCCCAGGGGGGTTCAATCAGCCCCAGCATTTT.

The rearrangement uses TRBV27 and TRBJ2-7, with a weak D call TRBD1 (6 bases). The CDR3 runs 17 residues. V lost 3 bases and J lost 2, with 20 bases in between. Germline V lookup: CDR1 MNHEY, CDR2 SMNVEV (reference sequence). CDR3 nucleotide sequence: TGTGCCAGCAGTTTTAGGGTGGGACAAGGGACCCCCTACGAGCAGTACTTC. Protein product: CASSFRVGQGTPYEQYF.

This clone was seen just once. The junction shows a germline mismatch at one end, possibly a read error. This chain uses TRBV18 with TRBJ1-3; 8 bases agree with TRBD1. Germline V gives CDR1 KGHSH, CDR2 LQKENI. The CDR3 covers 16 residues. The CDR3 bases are TGTGCCAGCTCGCCACGACAGGGGACAGGAGGAAACACCATATATTTT. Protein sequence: CASSPRQGTGGNTIYF.

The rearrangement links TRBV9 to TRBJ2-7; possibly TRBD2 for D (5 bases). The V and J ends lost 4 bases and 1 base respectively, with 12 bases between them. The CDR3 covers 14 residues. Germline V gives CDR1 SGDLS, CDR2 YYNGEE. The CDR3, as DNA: TGTGCCAGCAGCCCCGAGGGCTTGTCCTACGAGCAGTACTTC. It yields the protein CASSPEGLSYEQYF.

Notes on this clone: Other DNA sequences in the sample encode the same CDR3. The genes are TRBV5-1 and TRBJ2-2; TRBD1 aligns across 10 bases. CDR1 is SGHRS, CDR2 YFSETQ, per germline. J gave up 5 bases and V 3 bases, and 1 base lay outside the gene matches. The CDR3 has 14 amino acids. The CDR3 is CASSSGQGTGELFF. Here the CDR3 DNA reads TGCGCCAGCAGCTCGGGACAGGGGACCGGGGAGCTGTTTTTT. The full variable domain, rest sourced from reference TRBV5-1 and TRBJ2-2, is KAGVTQTPRYLIKTRGQQVTLSCSPISGHRSVSWYQQTPGQGLQFLFEYFSETQRNKGNFPGRFSGRQFSNSRSEMNVSTLELGDSALYLCASSSGQGTGELFFGEGSRLTVL.

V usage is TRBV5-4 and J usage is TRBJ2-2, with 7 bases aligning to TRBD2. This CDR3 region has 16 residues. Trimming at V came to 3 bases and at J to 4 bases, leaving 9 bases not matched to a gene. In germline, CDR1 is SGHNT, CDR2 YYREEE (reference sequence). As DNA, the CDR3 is TGTGCCAGCAGCTCCCGGGGGGAGGGCGGCACCGGGGAGCTGTTTTTT. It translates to CASSSRGEGGTGELFF.

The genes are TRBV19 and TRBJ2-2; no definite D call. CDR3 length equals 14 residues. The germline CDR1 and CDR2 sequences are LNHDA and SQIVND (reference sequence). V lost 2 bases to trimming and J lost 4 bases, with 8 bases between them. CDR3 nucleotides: TGTGCCAGTAGTATACAAACAGCCACCGGGGAGCTGTTTTTT. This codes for CASSIQTATGELFF.

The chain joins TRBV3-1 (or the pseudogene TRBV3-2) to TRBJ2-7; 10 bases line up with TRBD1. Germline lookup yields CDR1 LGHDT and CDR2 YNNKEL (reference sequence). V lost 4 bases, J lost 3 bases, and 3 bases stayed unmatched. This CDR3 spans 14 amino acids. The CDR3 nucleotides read TGTGCCAGCAGCCCGGGACAGGGGATCTACGAGCAGTACTTC. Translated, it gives CASSPGQGIYEQYF.

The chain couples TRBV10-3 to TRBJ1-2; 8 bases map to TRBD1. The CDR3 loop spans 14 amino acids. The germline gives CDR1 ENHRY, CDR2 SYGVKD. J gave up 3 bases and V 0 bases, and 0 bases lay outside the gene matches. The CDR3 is CAISESTGDYGYTF. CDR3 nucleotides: TGTGCCATCAGTGAGTCGACAGGGGACTATGGCTACACCTTC.

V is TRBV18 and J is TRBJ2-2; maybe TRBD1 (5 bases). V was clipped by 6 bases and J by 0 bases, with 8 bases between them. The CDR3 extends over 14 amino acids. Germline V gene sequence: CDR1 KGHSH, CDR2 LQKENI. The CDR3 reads CASSEQANTGELFF. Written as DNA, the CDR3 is TGTGCCAGCTCGGAACAGGCGAACACCGGGGAGCTGTTTTTT.

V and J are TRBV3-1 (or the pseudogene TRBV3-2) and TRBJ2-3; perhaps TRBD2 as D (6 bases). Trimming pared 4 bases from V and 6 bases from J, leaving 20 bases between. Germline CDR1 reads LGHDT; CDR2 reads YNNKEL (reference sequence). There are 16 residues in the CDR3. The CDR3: CASSPLRDSPQDTQYF. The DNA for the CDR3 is TGTGCCAGCAGCCCACTTCGGGACTCCCCGCAGGATACGCAGTATTTT.

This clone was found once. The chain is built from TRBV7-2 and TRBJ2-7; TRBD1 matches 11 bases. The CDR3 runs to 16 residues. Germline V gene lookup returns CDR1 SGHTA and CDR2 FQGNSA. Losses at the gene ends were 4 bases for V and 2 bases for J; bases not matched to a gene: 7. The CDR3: CASSYRPGQGAYEQYF. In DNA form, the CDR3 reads TGTGCCAGCAGCTACAGGCCGGGACAGGGGGCCTACGAGCAGTACTTC.

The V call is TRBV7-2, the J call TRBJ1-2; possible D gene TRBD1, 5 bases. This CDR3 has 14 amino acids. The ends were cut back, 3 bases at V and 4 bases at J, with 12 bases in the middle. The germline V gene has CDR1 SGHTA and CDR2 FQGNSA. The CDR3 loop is CASSLWGLSYGYTF. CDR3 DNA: TGTGCCAGCAGCTTGTGGGGCTTGTCCTATGGCTACACCTTC.

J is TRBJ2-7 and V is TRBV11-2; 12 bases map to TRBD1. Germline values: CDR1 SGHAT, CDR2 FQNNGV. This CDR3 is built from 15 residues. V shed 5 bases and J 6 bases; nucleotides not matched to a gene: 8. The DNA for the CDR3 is TGTGCCAGCAGCAATCCGGGACAGGGGGCGCGCGAGCAGTACTTC. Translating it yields CASSNPGQGAREQYF.